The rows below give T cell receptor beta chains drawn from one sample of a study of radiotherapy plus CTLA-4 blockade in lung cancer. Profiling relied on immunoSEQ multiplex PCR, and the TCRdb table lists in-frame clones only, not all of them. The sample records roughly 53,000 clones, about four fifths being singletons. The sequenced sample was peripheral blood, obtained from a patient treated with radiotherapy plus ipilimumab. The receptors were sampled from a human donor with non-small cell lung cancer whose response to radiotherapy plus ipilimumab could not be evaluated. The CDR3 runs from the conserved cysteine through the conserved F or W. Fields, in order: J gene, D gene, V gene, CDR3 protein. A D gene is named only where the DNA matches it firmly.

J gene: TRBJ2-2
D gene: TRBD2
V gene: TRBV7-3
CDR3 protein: CASSPILAGVGTGELFF

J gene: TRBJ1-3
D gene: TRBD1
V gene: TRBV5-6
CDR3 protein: CASSFFTGGGGNTIYF

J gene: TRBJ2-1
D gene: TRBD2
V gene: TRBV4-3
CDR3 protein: CASSLATSGYNEQFF

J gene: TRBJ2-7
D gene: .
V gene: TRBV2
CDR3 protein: CASGAGQTYEQYF

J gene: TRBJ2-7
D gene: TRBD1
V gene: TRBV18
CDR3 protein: CASSRPGTGPHEQYF

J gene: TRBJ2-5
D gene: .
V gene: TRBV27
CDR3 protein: CASSSYREGETQYF

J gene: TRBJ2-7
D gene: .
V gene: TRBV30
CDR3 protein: CAWSGGPTSPIDEQYF

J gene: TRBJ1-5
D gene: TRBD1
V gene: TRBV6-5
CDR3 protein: CASRATGVSNQPQHF

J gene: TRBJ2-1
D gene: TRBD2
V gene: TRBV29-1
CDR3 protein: CSVGTSGRATYNEAELFF

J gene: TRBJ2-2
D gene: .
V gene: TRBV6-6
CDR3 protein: CASGGTNTGELFF

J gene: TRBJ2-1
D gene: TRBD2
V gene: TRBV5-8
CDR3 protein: CASSIRTSGPSVEQFF

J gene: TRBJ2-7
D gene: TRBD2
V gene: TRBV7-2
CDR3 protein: CASSLGGGGQYEQYF

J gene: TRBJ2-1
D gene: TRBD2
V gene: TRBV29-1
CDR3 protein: CSVVSAGAPYNEQFF

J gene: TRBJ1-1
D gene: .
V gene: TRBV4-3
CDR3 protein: CASSQVRTTEAFF

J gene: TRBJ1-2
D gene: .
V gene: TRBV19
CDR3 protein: CATKPPRESYGYTF

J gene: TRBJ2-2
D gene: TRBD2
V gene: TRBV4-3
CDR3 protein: CASSQEPGLDSGELFF

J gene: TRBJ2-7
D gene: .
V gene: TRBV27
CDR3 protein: CASHNVGSSYEQYF

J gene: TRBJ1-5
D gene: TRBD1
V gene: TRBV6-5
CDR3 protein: CASRRGRDQPQHF

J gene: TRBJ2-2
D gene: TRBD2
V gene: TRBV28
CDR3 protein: CASTGLAGGVGELFF

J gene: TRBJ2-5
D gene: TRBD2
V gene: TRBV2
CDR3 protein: CASSEGLAGQETQYF

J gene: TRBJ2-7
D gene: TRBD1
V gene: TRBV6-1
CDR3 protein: CASSLRDRDLYEQYF

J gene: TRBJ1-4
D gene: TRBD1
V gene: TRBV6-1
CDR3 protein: CASFDRDRVEKLFF

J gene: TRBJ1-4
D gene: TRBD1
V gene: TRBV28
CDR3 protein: CASRETGTGDEKLFF

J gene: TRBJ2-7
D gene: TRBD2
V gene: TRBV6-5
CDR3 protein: CASSYSGTRGNYEQYF

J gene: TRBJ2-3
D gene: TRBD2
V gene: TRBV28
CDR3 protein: CASSFLAGTDTQYF

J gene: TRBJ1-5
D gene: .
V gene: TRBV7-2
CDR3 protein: CASSLYGGDKGRSNQPQHF

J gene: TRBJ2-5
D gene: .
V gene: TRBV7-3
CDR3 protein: CASSLGTKTGETQYF

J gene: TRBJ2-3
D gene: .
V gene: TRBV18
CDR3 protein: CASSPTPGSDTQYF

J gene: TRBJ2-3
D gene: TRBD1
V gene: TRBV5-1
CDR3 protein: CASSGSGTGVDTQYF

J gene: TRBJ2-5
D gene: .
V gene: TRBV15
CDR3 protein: CATSGDISEQETQYF

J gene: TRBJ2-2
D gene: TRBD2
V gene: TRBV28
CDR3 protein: CATSSSGSNTGELFF

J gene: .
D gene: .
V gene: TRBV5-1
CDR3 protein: CASRLFREFLGEQYF

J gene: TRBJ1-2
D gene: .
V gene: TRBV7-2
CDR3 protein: CASSYRDTARYGYTF

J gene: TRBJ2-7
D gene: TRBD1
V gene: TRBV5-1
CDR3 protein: CASNRQGANEQYF

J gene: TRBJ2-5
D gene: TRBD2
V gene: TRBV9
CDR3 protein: CASSVAASGPYQETQYF

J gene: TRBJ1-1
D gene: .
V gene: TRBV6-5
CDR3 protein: CASSYSGGGTEAFF

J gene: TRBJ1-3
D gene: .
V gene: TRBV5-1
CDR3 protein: CASSSSLTGSSGNTIYF

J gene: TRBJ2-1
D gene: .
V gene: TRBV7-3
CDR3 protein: CASSQPLGAGPSYNEQFF

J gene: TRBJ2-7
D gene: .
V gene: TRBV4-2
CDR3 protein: CASSQDDGTFLADTYEQYF

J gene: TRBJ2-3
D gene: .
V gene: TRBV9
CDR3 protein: CASSVSGSVTDTQYF

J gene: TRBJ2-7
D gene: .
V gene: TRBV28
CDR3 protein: CASTKVFSKTYEQYF

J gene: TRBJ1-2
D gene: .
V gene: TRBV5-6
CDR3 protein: CASSSRRIGIYGYTF

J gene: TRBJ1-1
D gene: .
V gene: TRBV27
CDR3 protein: CASRPWGDTEAFF

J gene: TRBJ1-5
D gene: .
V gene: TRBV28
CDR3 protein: CASSAPGRNQPQHF

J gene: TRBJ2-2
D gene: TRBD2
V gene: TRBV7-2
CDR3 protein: CASSRAASSGNTGELFF

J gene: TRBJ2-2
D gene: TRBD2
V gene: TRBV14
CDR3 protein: CASSQEGLADTGELFF